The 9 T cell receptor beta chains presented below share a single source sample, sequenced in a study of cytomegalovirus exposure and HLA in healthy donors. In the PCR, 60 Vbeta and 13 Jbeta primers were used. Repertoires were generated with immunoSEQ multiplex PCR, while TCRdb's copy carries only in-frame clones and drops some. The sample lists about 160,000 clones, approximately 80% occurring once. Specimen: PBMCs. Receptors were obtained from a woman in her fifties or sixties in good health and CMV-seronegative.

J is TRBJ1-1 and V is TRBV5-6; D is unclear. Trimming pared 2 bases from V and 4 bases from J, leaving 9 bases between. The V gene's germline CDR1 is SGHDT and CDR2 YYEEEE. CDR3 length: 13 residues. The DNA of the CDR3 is TGTGCCAGCAGCTTTCCCCAGTCCACTGAAGCTTTCTTT. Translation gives CASSFPQSTEAFF.

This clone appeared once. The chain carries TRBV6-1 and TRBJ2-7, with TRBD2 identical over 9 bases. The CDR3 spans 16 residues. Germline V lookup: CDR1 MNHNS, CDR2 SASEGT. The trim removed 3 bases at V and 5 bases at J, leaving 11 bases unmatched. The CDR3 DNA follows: TGTGCCAGCAGTGATGCTGCAGCGGGAGGACCCCACGAGCAGTACTTC. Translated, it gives CASSDAAAGGPHEQYF.

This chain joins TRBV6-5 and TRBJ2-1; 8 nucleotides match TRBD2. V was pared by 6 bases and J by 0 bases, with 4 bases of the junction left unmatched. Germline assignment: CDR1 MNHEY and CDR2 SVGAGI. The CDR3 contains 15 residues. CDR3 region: CASSLSGGSYNEQFF. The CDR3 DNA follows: TGTGCCAGCAGCCTCAGCGGGGGCTCCTACAATGAGCAGTTCTTC.

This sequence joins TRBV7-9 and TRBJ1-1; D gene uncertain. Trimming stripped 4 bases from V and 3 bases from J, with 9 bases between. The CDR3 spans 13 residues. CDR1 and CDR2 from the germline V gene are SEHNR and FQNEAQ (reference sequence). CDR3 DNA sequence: TGTGCCAGCAGCTACCTGGGAGACACTGAAGCTTTCTTT. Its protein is CASSYLGDTEAFF.

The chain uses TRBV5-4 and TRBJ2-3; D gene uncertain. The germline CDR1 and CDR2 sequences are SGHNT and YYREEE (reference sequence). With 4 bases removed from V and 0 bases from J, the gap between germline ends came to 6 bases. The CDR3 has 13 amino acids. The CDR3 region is CASSLISTDTQYF. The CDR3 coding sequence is TGTGCCAGCAGCCTTATAAGCACAGATACGCAGTATTTT.

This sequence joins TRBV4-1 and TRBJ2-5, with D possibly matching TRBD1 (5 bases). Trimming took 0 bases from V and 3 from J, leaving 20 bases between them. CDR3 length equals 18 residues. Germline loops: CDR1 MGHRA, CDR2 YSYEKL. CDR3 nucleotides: TGCGCCAGCAGCCAAGAATCGAGGACACGACAACTTAAAGAGACCCAGTACTTC. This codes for CASSQESRTRQLKETQYF.

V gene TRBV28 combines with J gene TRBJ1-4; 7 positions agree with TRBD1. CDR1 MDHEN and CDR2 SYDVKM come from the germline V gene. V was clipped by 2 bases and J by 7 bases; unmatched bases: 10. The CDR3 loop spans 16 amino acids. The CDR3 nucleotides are TGTGCCAGCAGTTTACGTTACGGGACAGACCTTGAAAAACTGTTTTTT. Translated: CASSLRYGTDLEKLFF.

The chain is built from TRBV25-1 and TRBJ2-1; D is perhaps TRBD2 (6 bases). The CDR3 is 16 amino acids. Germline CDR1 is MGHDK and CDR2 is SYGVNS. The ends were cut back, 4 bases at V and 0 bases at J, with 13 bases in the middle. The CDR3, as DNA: TGTGCCAGCAGTGGGATGGACGGGAGCTCCTACAATGAGCAGTTCTTC. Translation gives CASSGMDGSSYNEQFF.

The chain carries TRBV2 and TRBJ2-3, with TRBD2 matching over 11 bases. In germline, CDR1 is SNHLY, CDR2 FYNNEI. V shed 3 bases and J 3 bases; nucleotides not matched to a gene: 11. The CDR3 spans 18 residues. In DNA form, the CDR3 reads TGTGCCAGCAGTGAGAGGGTAGCGGGGGGGCCGAAAACAGATACGCAGTATTTT. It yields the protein CASSERVAGGPKTDTQYF.